This T cell receptor (beta chain) was obtained from a study of blood T cell repertoires in COVID-19. Turning to the study itself: Italy, Spain and the United States were the sources of the convalescent and acute COVID-19 samples. Sources were T cells, B-cell-depleted T cells, or PBMCs; the material itself was cDNA or gDNA.

Profiling relied on immunoSEQ multiplex PCR, and the TCRdb table lists in-frame clones only, not all of them. The sample lists about 70,000 clones, around 80% seen once, with roughly 20% in the top ten. This CDR3 comprises 13 residues. Germline CDR1 SQVTM, CDR2 ANQGSEA. Trimming took 5 bases from V and 7 from J; bases not matched to a gene: 10. The sequencing input was peripheral blood. V is TRBV29-1 and J is TRBJ1-2; 7 positions agree with TRBD1. This receptor was identified in a man between 65 and 85 years old who had recovered from COVID-19. The CDR3, as DNA: TGCAGCGTTATCGACCCAGGGGGTACTGGCTACACCTTC. It codes for CSVIDPGGTGYTF.